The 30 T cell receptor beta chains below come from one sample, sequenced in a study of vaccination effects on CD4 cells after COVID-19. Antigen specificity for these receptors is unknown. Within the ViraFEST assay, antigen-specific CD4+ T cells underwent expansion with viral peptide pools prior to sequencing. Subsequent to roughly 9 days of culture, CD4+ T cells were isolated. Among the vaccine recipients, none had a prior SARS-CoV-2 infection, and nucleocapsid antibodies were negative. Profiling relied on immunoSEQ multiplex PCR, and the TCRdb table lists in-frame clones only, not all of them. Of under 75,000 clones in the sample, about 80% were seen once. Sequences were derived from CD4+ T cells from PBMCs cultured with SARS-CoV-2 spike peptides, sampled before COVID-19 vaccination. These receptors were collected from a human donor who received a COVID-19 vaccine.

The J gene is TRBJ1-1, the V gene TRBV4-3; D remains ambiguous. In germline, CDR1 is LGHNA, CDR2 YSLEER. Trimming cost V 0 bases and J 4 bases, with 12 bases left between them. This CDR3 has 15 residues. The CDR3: CASSQDFQSGTEAFF. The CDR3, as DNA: TGCGCCAGCAGCCAAGATTTCCAGTCGGGCACTGAAGCTTTCTTT.

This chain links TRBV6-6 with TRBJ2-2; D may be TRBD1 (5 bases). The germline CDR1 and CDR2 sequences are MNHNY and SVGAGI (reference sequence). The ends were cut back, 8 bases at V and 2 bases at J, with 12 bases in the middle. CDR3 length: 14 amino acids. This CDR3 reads CASLPDTNTGELFF. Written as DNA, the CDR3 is TGTGCCAGCCTTCCGGACACTAACACCGGGGAGCTGTTTTTT.

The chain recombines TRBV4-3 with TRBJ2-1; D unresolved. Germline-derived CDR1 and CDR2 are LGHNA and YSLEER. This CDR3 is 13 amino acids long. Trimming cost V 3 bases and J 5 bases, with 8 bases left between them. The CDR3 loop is CASSQGSDNEQFF. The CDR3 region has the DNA TGCGCCAGCAGCCAGGGGTCTGACAATGAGCAGTTCTTC.

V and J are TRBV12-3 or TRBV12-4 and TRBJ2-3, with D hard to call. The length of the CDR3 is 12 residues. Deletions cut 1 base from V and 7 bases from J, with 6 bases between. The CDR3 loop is CASSLGGNTQYF. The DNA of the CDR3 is TGTGCCAGCAGTTTAGGGGGTAATACGCAGTATTTT.

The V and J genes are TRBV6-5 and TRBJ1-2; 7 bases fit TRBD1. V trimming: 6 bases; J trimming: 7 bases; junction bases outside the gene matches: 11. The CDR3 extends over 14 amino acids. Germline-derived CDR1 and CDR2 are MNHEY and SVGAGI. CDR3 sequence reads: CASSPGQRWGGYTF. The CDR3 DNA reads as TGTGCCAGCAGCCCGGGACAGCGATGGGGTGGCTACACCTTC.

The CDR3 nucleotides are TGTGCCACCAGCAGAGAGGGGGGGCCAGATACGCAGTATTTT. It specifies CATSREGGPDTQYF. V and J are TRBV15 and TRBJ2-3, with a possible D match to TRBD2 (7 bases). Trimming cost V 0 bases and J 4 bases, with 8 bases left between them. Germline lookup yields CDR1 LNHNV and CDR2 YYDKDF (reference sequence). The CDR3 sequence is 14 residues long. Variable domain in full (rest from reference TRBV15 and TRBJ2-3): DAMVIQNPRYQVTQFGKPVTLSCSQTLNHNVMYWYQQKSSQAPKLLFHYYDKDFNNEADTPDNFQSRRPNTSFCFLDIRSPGLGDTAMYLCATSREGGPDTQYFGPGTRLTVL.

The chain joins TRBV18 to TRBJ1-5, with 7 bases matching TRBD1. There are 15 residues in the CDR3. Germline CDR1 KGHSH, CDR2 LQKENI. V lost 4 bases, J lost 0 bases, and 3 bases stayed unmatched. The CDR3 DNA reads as TGTGCCAGCTCACTGGGGACAGTTAGCAATCAGCCCCAGCATTTT. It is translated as CASSLGTVSNQPQHF. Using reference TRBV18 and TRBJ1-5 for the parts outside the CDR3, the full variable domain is NAGVMQNPRHLVRRRGQEARLRCSPMKGHSHVYWYRQLPEEGLKFMVYLQKENIIDESGMPKERFSAEFPKEGPSILRIQQVVRGDSAAYFCASSLGTVSNQPQHFGDGTRLSIL.

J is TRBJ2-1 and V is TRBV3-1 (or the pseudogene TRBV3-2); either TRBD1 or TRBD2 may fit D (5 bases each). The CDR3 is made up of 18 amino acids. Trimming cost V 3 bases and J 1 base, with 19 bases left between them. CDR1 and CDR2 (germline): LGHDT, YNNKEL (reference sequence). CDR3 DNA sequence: TGTGCCAGCAGCCACCTTCACCGGGACGCGTATTCCTACAATGAGCAGTTCTTC. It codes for CASSHLHRDAYSYNEQFF.

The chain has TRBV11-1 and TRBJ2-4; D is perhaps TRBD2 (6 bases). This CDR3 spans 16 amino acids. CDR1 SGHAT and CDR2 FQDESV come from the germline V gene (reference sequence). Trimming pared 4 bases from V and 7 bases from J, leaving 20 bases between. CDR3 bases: TGTGCCAGCAGCTCACCCCGGGCAGGCGGGGAGAACATTCAGTACTTC. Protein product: CASSSPRAGGENIQYF.

The CDR3 DNA sequence: TGTGCCAGCAGCGACGTCGGGACAGGGGCTCAGCCCCAGCATTTT. It translates to CASSDVGTGAQPQHF. The rearrangement links TRBV5-8 to TRBJ1-5; 10 bases map to TRBD1. The CDR3 runs to 15 residues. Trimming cost V 4 bases and J 6 bases; bases outside gene matches: 7. Germline CDR1 SGHTS, CDR2 YDEGEE.

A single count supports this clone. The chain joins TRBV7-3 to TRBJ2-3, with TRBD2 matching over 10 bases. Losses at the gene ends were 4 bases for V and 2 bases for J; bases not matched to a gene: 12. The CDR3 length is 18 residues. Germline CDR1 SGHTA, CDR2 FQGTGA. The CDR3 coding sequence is TGTGCCAGCAGCTCCCACTCTAGCGGGGGTTGGGTCACAGATACGCAGTATTTT. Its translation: CASSSHSSGGWVTDTQYF.

CDR3 sequence reads: CSVGRGSETQYF. In DNA form, the CDR3 reads TGCAGCGTTGGGCGGGGATCGGAGACCCAGTACTTC. The chain joins TRBV29-1 to TRBJ2-5, with D perhaps matching TRBD2 (6 bases). The CDR3 length is 12 residues. V dropped 4 bases and J dropped 5 bases, with 11 bases sitting between them. CDR1 is SQVTM and CDR2 is ANQGSEA in the germline V gene.

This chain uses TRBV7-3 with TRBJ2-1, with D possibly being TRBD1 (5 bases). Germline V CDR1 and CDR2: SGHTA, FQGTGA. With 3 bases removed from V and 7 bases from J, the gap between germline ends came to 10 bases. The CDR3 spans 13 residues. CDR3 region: CASSLGPGNEQFF. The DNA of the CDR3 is TGTGCCAGCAGCTTGGGGCCAGGGAATGAGCAGTTCTTC.

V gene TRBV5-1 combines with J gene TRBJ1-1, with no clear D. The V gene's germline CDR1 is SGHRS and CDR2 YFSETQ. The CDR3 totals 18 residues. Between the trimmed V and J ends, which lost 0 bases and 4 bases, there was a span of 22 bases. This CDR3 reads CASSLVVSLPAPGTEAFF. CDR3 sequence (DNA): TGCGCCAGCAGCTTGGTAGTTAGTCTTCCGGCGCCGGGCACTGAAGCTTTCTTT.

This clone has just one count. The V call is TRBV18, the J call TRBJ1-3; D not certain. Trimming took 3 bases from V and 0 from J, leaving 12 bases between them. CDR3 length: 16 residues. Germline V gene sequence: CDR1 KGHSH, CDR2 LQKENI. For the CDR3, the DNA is TGTGCCAGCTCACCCGGACCGCTAAGCTCTGGAAACACCATATATTTT. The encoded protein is CASSPGPLSSGNTIYF.

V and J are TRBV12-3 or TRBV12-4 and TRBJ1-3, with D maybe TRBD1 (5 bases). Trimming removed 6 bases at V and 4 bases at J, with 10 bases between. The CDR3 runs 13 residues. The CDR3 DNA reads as TGTGCCAGCAGACTGTCAGGGGGAAACACCATATATTTT. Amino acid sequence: CASRLSGGNTIYF.

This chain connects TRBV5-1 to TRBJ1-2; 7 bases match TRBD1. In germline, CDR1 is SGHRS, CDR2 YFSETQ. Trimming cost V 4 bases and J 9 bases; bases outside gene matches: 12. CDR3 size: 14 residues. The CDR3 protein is CASSGTVGTESYTF. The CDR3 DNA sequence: TGCGCCAGCAGCGGAACGGTCGGGACAGAGAGCTACACCTTC.

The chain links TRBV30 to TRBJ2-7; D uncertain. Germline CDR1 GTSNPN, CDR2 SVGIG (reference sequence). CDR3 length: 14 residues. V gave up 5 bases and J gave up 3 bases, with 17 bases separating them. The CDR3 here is CAWDPAQGNYEQYV. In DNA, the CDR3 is TGTGCCTGGGATCCAGCCCAAGGAAACTACGAGCAGTACGTC.

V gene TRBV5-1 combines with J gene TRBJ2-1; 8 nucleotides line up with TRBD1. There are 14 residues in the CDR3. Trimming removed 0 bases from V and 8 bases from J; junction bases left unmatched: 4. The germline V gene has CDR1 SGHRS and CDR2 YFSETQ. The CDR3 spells CASSLVQGADEQFF. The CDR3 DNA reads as TGCGCCAGCAGCTTGGTGCAGGGGGCGGATGAGCAGTTCTTC.

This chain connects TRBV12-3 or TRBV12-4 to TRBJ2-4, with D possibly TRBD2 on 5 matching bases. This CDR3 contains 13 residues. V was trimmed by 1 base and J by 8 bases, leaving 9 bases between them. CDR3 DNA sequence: TGTGCCAGCAGTTTAGACTTGGACTACATTCAGTACTTC. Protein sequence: CASSLDLDYIQYF.

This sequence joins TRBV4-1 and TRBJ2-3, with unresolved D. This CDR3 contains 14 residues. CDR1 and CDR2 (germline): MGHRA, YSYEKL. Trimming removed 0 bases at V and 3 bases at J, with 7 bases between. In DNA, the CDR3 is TGCGCCAGCAGCCAAGATGGAAGAACAGATACGCAGTATTTT. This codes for CASSQDGRTDTQYF.

The CDR3 region is CASTGLNEKLFF. The CDR3 nucleotides are TGTGCCAGTACCGGGTTAAATGAAAAACTGTTTTTT. The chain combines TRBV19 with TRBJ1-4; D remains ambiguous. V was clipped by 7 bases and J by 5 bases, with 8 bases between them. The CDR3 has 12 amino acids. Germline V gene data show CDR1 as LNHDA and CDR2 as SQIVND (reference sequence).

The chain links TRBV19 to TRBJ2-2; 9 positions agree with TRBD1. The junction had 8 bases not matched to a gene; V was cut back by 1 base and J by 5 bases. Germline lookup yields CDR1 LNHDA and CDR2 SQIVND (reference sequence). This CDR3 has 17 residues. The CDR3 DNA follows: TGTGCCAGTAGTATAGCGGACAGGGGTGCCCTAACCGGGGAGCTGTTTTTT. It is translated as CASSIADRGALTGELFF.

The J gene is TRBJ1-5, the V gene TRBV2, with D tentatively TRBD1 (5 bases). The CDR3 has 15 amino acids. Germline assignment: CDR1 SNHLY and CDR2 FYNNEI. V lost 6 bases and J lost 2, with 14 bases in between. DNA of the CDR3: TGTGCCAGCAGGGGACCGAGCCCTCGCAATCAGCCCCAGCATTTT. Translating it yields CASRGPSPRNQPQHF.

Written as DNA, the CDR3 is TGTGCCAGCAGACCGAGGGGGTACGGGGAGCTGTTTTTT. It codes for CASRPRGYGELFF. This sequence joins TRBV12-3 or TRBV12-4 and TRBJ2-2, with D tentatively TRBD1 (6 bases). V was shortened by 6 bases and J by 7 bases, with 12 bases between the two germline ends. The CDR3 covers 13 residues.

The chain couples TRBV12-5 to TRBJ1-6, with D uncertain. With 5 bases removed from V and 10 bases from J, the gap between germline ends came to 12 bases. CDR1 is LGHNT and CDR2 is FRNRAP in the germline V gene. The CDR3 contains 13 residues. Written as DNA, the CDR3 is TGTGCTAGTGGTGCCGAAAGTGTCTCACCCCTCCACTTT. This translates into CASGAESVSPLHF.

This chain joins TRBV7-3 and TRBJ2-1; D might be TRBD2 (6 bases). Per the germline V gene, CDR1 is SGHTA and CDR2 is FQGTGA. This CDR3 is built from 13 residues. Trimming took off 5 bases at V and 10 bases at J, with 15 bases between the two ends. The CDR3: CASSEDPRGEQFF. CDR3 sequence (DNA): TGTGCCAGCAGCGAAGACCCGCGGGGAGAGCAGTTCTTC.

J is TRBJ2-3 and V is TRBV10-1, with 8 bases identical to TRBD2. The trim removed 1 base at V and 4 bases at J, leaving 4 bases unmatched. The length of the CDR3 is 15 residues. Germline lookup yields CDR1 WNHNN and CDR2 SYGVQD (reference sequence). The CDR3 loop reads CASSEYGGEADTQYF. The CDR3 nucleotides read TGCGCCAGCAGTGAGTACGGGGGGGAAGCAGATACGCAGTATTTT.

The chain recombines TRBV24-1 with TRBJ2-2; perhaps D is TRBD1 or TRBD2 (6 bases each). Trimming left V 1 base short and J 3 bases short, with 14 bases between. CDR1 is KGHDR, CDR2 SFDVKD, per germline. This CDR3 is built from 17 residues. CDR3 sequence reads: CATSDFSGGRDTGELFF. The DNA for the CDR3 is TGTGCCACCAGTGATTTTAGTGGGGGGCGCGACACCGGGGAGCTGTTTTTT.

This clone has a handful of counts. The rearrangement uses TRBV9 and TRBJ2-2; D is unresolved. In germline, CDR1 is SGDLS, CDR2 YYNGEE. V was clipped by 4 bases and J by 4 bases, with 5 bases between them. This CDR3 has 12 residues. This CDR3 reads CASSPPTGELFF. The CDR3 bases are TGTGCCAGCAGCCCACCCACCGGGGAGCTGTTTTTT.